This T cell receptor (beta chain) was identified during a study of identical twins. CDR1 and CDR2 (germline): PRHDT, FYEKMQ (reference sequence). The CDR3 is made up of 18 amino acids. With respect to this clonotype: Its specificity is unknown. A much larger clone sits a single nucleotide away, making a read error possible.

TCRdb re-called the 5' RACE reads with MiXCR, one entry per CDR3 protein. The top ten clones hold under 0.35% of a sample with 1.5 million to 2 million distinct CDR3 sequences, less than 40% of them seen once. Regarding the study as a whole: Out-of-frame sharing of TCR alpha in monozygotic twins was underestimated by models. The more abundant beta clonotypes in cord blood had fewer insertions, and memory repertoires did not show this.

The chain couples TRBV13 to TRBJ2-1, with 10 bases lining up with TRBD2. The origin of this receptor is a newborn girl in good health. What was sequenced was cord blood. CDR3 amino acids: CASSFNPLLAGSYDEQFF. The CDR3 DNA follows: TGTGCCAGCAGCTTTAACCCCCTACTAGCGGGATCCTACGATGAGCAGTTCTTC. The whole variable domain, filled in from reference TRBV13 and TRBJ2-1, reads AAGVIQSPRHLIKEKRETATLKCYPIPRHDTVYWYQQGPGQDPQFLISFYEKMQSDKGSIPDRFSAQQFSDYHSELNMSSLELGDSALYFCASSFNPLLAGSYDEQFFGPGTRLTVL.